Below, 30 T cell receptor beta chains from the same sample are listed, as sequenced in a study of neoadjuvant anti-PD-1 for oral cavity cancer. Time point here: after neoadjuvant nivolumab, at surgical resection. Produced via immunoSEQ multiplex PCR; TCRdb's table is partial and in-frame only. The table includes tens of thousands of clones, about 36% detected once. Source: tumor tissue, taken after nivolumab (anti-PD-1) treatment. Receptors were obtained from a person aged 35-79 years with oral cavity squamous cell carcinoma.

This clone was seen a handful of times. This chain joins TRBV19 and TRBJ1-5; D gene ambiguous. The CDR3 is made up of 17 amino acids. CDR1 and CDR2 from the germline V gene are LNHDA and SQIVND (reference sequence). V was trimmed by 5 bases and J by 0 bases, leaving 17 bases between them. The CDR3 DNA reads TGTGCCAGTAGTCCGGCGTTGGCGGGTCCTAGCAATCAGCCCCAGCATTTT. Protein product: CASSPALAGPSNQPQHF. Supplemented by reference TRBV19 and TRBJ1-5, the full variable domain reads DGGITQSPKYLFRKEGQNVTLSCEQNLNHDAMYWYRQDPGQGLRLIYYSQIVNDFQKGDIAEGYSVSREKKESFPLTVTSAQKNPTAFYLCASSPALAGPSNQPQHFGDGTRLSIL.

This clone was counted a few times. The V and J genes are TRBV4-1 and TRBJ1-1; a weak D match, TRBD1 (6 bases). V lost 0 bases, J lost 4 bases, and 15 bases lay in between. This CDR3 has 16 residues. Germline values: CDR1 MGHRA, CDR2 YSYEKL. CDR3 in DNA: TGCGCCAGCAGCCAAGATCGTTGGGGGCTGGGCACTGAAGCTTTCTTT. Translation gives CASSQDRWGLGTEAFF.

The chain employs TRBV6-5 and TRBJ1-1; D is uncertain. CDR1 is MNHEY and CDR2 is SVGAGI in the germline V gene. The CDR3 length is 13 residues. V lost 2 bases and J 2 bases, leaving 6 bases between the germline ends. The CDR3 protein is CASSYIENTEAFF. CDR3 sequence (DNA): TGTGCCAGCAGTTACATAGAAAACACTGAAGCTTTCTTT.

This chain connects TRBV9 to TRBJ1-2; 12 nucleotides agree with TRBD1. The CDR3 totals 12 residues. CDR1 and CDR2 from the germline V gene are SGDLS and YYNGEE. V was pared by 0 bases and J by 14 bases, with 2 bases of the junction left unmatched. The CDR3 here is CASSVGDRGPTF. DNA of the CDR3: TGTGCCAGCAGCGTAGGGGACAGGGGGCCTACCTTC.

This clone has only a few counts. The V gene is TRBV7-2, the J gene TRBJ2-7, with a possible D match to TRBD1 (6 bases). Germline-derived CDR1 and CDR2 are SGHTA and FQGNSA. This CDR3 comprises 13 residues. Trimming cost V 5 bases and J 3 bases, with 11 bases left between them. For the CDR3, the DNA is TGTGCCAGCAGCCAAATACAGGGCTACGAGCAGTACTTC. This encodes CASSQIQGYEQYF.

This chain uses TRBV6-5 with TRBJ2-7; D remains ambiguous. The germline V gene has CDR1 MNHEY and CDR2 SVGAGI. Between the trimmed V and J ends, which lost 8 bases and 7 bases, there was a span of 12 bases. This CDR3 comprises 11 residues. CDR3 DNA: TGTGCCAGCGCGGTGGGTGATGAGCAGTACTTC. Its protein is CASAVGDEQYF.

This chain connects TRBV19 to TRBJ1-5; D unresolved. V lost 7 bases, J lost 5 bases, and 15 bases lay in between. The CDR3 is 14 amino acids. Germline V gene data show CDR1 as LNHDA and CDR2 as SQIVND (reference sequence). The CDR3 nucleotides read TGTGCCAGTATCCAAACCGGGCCATATCAGCCCCAGCATTTT. It codes for CASIQTGPYQPQHF. Variable domain in full (rest from reference TRBV19 and TRBJ1-5): DGGITQSPKYLFRKEGQNVTLSCEQNLNHDAMYWYRQDPGQGLRLIYYSQIVNDFQKGDIAEGYSVSREKKESFPLTVTSAQKNPTAFYLCASIQTGPYQPQHFGDGTRLSIL.

This clone was observed a few times. The chain is built from TRBV5-1 and TRBJ1-1; D might be TRBD1 (5 bases). The CDR3 consists of 17 residues. V dropped 4 bases and J dropped 4 bases, with 23 bases sitting between them. CDR1 and CDR2 from the germline V gene are SGHRS and YFSETQ. CDR3 amino acids: CASSIQGVGTLSTEAFF. CDR3 bases: TGCGCCAGCAGCATTCAGGGTGTGGGAACCCTGAGCACTGAAGCTTTCTTT.

This clone showed up just a few times. This chain links TRBV14 with TRBJ1-3; 10 bases match TRBD1. V shed 4 bases and J 6 bases; nucleotides not matched to a gene: 6. The CDR3 extends over 15 amino acids. Germline CDR1 and CDR2: SGHDN and FVKESK. The CDR3, as DNA: TGTGCCAGCAGCCCCCTGGGACAGGGGTTAAACACCATATATTTT. It specifies CASSPLGQGLNTIYF.

CDR3 sequence: CASSLKPGDEQFF. The DNA for the CDR3 is TGTGCCAGCAGTTTAAAGCCGGGCGATGAGCAGTTCTTC. This chain joins TRBV27 and TRBJ2-1; unclear D gene. CDR1 and CDR2 (germline): MNHEY, SMNVEV (reference sequence). V was clipped by 2 bases and J by 8 bases, with 10 bases between them. This CDR3 has 13 residues.

Only a few counts were recorded for this clone. The V gene is TRBV5-1, the J gene TRBJ2-3, with TRBD1 matching 8 bases. Germline loops: CDR1 SGHRS, CDR2 YFSETQ. The V and J ends lost 0 bases and 3 bases, in that order; junction bases with no gene match: 3. The length of the CDR3 is 15 residues. This CDR3 is CASSLGQGMTDTQYF. Here the CDR3 DNA reads TGCGCCAGCAGCTTGGGACAGGGGATGACAGATACGCAGTATTTT. The full variable domain, rest sourced from reference TRBV5-1 and TRBJ2-3, is KAGVTQTPRYLIKTRGQQVTLSCSPISGHRSVSWYQQTPGQGLQFLFEYFSETQRNKGNFPGRFSGRQFSNSRSEMNVSTLELGDSALYLCASSLGQGMTDTQYFGPGTRLTVL.

This clone was observed many times. V gene TRBV10-3 combines with J gene TRBJ2-7, with D perhaps TRBD1 or TRBD2 (5 bases each). The CDR3 totals 14 residues. The V gene lost 11 bases and the J gene lost 3 bases, with 20 bases spanning the gap. Germline V CDR1 and CDR2: ENHRY, SYGVKD. CDR3 nucleotides: TGTGCCTCCCTAGGGGCAGGGAGACTCTACGAGCAGTACTTC. Translated: CASLGAGRLYEQYF.

The chain couples TRBV2 to TRBJ1-5; tentative D call: TRBD1 (5 bases). With 6 bases removed from V and 3 bases from J, the gap between germline ends came to 15 bases. CDR3 length equals 15 residues. From germline, CDR1 is SNHLY and CDR2 FYNNEI. The CDR3 sequence: CASRAGTVFNQPQHF. The CDR3 coding sequence is TGTGCCAGCAGGGCCGGGACCGTCTTCAATCAGCCCCAGCATTTT.

In the case of this clone: Other DNA sequences from this sample encode an identical CDR3 as well. This sequence joins TRBV28 and TRBJ2-7; TRBD2 agrees at 7 bases. This CDR3 has 12 amino acids. Losses at the gene ends were 3 bases for V and 4 bases for J; bases not matched to a gene: 0. Germline V gene sequence: CDR1 MDHEN, CDR2 SYDVKM. CDR3 nucleotide sequence: TGTGCCAGCAGTTTGGGGGGGTACGAGCAGTACTTC. It yields the protein CASSLGGYEQYF. Variable domain in full (rest from reference TRBV28 and TRBJ2-7): DVKVTQSSRYLVKRTGEKVFLECVQDMDHENMFWYRQDPGLGLRLIYFSYDVKMKEKGDIPEGYSVSREKKERFSLILESASTNQTSMYLCASSLGGYEQYFGPGTRLTVT.

This clone was observed a single time. The chain uses TRBV6-6 and TRBJ1-1; no definite D call. Germline CDR1 and CDR2: MNHNY and SVGAGI (reference sequence). This CDR3 has 14 residues. Trimming removed 6 bases at V and 11 bases at J, with 22 bases between. CDR3 sequence (DNA): TGTGCCAGCAGGGACGGGCGGGCAGTTGGCTGGGCTTTCTTT. Residues: CASRDGRAVGWAFF.

The rearrangement joins TRBV25-1 to TRBJ1-5; TRBD1 is a possible D gene (6 bases). CDR3 length: 15 amino acids. Germline V lookup: CDR1 MGHDK, CDR2 SYGVNS. V dropped 4 bases and J dropped 2 bases, with 12 bases sitting between them. The DNA for the CDR3 is TGTGCCAGCAGTGCACAGGGCGGTGGCAATCAGCCCCAGCATTTT. Amino acids: CASSAQGGGNQPQHF.

V and J are TRBV15 and TRBJ1-3; D is uncertain. This CDR3 spans 13 amino acids. Germline V CDR1 and CDR2: LNHNV, YYDKDF (reference sequence). Between the trimmed V and J ends, which lost 0 bases and 4 bases, there was a span of 4 bases. The CDR3 sequence is CATSRDRGNTIYF. Written as DNA, the CDR3 is TGTGCCACCAGCAGAGATAGAGGAAACACCATATATTTT.

The chain has TRBV15 and TRBJ1-1; the match to TRBD1 covers 9 bases. The CDR3 totals 15 residues. J was trimmed by 4 bases and V by 5 bases; bases with no gene match: 8. Germline CDR1 and CDR2: LNHNV and YYDKDF (reference sequence). In DNA form, the CDR3 reads TGTGCCACCAGCGTAATAACAGGGGGCCGCACTGAAGCTTTCTTT. Protein product: CATSVITGGRTEAFF.

This clone appeared a single time. CDR3 region: CASSHQGEHGYTF. The DNA for the CDR3 is TGTGCCAGCAGCCACCAGGGGGAGCATGGCTACACCTTC. The chain carries TRBV6-5 and TRBJ1-2; TRBD1 matches 7 bases. Germline-derived CDR1 and CDR2 are MNHEY and SVGAGI. The CDR3 spans 13 residues. V lost 6 bases to trimming and J lost 6 bases; unmatched junction nucleotides: 7.

This clone was counted at least ten times. J is TRBJ1-2 and V is TRBV19; possibly TRBD1 for D (5 bases). There are 13 residues in the CDR3. CDR1 is LNHDA, CDR2 SQIVND, per germline (reference sequence). V was clipped by 5 bases and J by 4 bases, with 11 bases between them. The CDR3 DNA reads TGTGCCAGTAGTCCCGACAGAATCTATGGCTACACCTTC. It translates to CASSPDRIYGYTF.

A few counts support this clone. This chain links TRBV10-3 with TRBJ1-6; TRBD1 agrees at 7 bases. The V gene's germline CDR1 is ENHRY and CDR2 SYGVKD. The CDR3 has 15 amino acids. J lost 9 bases, V lost 0 bases, and 5 bases had no gene match. For the CDR3, the DNA is TGTGCCATCAGTGAGTCGGGGACAGAAATTTCACCCCTCCACTTT. Protein product: CAISESGTEISPLHF.

A few counts support this clone. This chain joins TRBV7-2 and TRBJ2-5, with D uncertain. V gave up 0 bases and J gave up 0 bases, with 11 bases separating them. The CDR3 consists of 16 residues. Germline CDR1 reads SGHTA; CDR2 reads FQGNSA. The CDR3: CASSLAIGSYQETQYF. The CDR3 bases are TGTGCCAGCAGCTTAGCTATCGGGTCGTACCAAGAGACCCAGTACTTC.

The chain joins TRBV5-1 to TRBJ1-5; 10 bases line up with TRBD1. Trimming cost V 6 bases and J 4 bases; bases outside gene matches: 4. This CDR3 has 14 residues. Germline loops: CDR1 SGHRS, CDR2 YFSETQ. The CDR3 loop is CASKAGQGNQPQHF. CDR3 coding DNA: TGCGCCAGCAAAGCGGGACAGGGGAATCAGCCCCAGCATTTT.

V and J are TRBV29-1 and TRBJ2-1; tentatively, D is TRBD1 (5 bases). This CDR3 region has 14 residues. V was clipped by 1 base and J by 5 bases, with 12 bases between them. Germline V gene data show CDR1 as SQVTM and CDR2 as ANQGSEA. DNA for the CDR3: TGCAGCGTTGAAGGGTGGGGCAGCCACAATGAGCAGTTCTTC. This gives the protein CSVEGWGSHNEQFF.

Points on this clone: Since a far larger clone is one base different, this is likely a read error. The CDR3 spells CASSQGRANYGYTF. CDR3 bases: TGTGCCAGCAGCCAAGGGAGGGCTAACTATGGCTACACCTTC. The genes are TRBV5-4 and TRBJ1-2; D remains ambiguous. CDR3 length: 14 amino acids. Germline V gives CDR1 SGHNT, CDR2 YYREEE (reference sequence). V dropped 4 bases and J dropped 0 bases, with 10 bases sitting between them.

This clone is termed medium-sized. The genes are TRBV18 and TRBJ2-7; 9 bases agree with TRBD1. The CDR3 runs to 15 residues. In germline, CDR1 is KGHSH, CDR2 LQKENI. The J segment lost 4 bases and the V segment lost 5 bases, leaving 9 bases of the junction unmatched. The CDR3 bases are TGTGCCAGCTCAGCAGGGACAGGGCGGTTTTACGAGCAGTACTTC. It specifies CASSAGTGRFYEQYF.

The chain combines TRBV2 with TRBJ2-1; 7 bases agree with TRBD2. Per the germline V gene, CDR1 is SNHLY and CDR2 is FYNNEI. V dropped 6 bases and J dropped 6; count of bases not matched to a gene: 2. This CDR3 is built from 12 residues. In DNA form, the CDR3 reads TGTGCCAGCAGGTCTAGCGGCAATGAGCAGTTCTTC. Residues: CASRSSGNEQFF. Variable domain in full (rest from reference TRBV2 and TRBJ2-1): EPEVTQTPSHQVTQMGQEVILRCVPISNHLYFYWYRQILGQKVEFLVSFYNNEISEKSEIFDDQFSVERPDGSNFTLKIRSTKLEDSAMYFCASRSSGNEQFFGPGTRLTVL.

This clone has only a few counts. V usage is TRBV6-1 and J usage is TRBJ1-3; no definite D call. The CDR3 consists of 12 residues. Germline assignment: CDR1 MNHNS and CDR2 SASEGT. V shed 5 bases and J shed 2 bases, with 4 bases lying between them. The chain's CDR3 is CASSFTGNTIYF. The CDR3 region has the DNA TGTGCCAGCAGTTTCACTGGAAACACCATATATTTT.

This clone appeared a few times. The V gene is TRBV7-9, the J gene TRBJ1-2, with 9 bases identical to TRBD1. This CDR3 has 14 amino acids. The V and J ends lost 7 bases and 5 bases, in that order; junction bases with no gene match: 8. From germline, CDR1 is SEHNR and CDR2 FQNEAQ (reference sequence). The CDR3 DNA reads TGTGCCAGCATCGGACAGGGGACGAAATATGGCTACACCTTC. As protein: CASIGQGTKYGYTF.

The CDR3 spells CASSQVQGGGTEAFF. The CDR3 region has the DNA TGCGCCAGCAGCCAGGTGCAGGGCGGGGGAACTGAAGCTTTCTTT. This chain connects TRBV4-1 to TRBJ1-1; the D gene is possibly TRBD1 (5 bases). The CDR3 totals 15 residues. Germline V gene data show CDR1 as MGHRA and CDR2 as YSYEKL. V was pared by 3 bases and J by 5 bases, with 16 bases between.